These 11 T cell receptor beta chains came from one sample sequenced in a study of blood T cell repertoires in COVID-19. Produced via immunoSEQ multiplex PCR; TCRdb's table is partial and in-frame only. The repertoire consists of around 130,000 clones, with around three quarters occurring once and the leading ten covering 15% to 20%. Sequenced input: peripheral blood. These receptors all stem from a man aged 50 to 60 with acute or convalescent COVID-19.

For this clone: This CDR3 is also generated by other DNA sequences in the sample. V gene TRBV5-6 combines with J gene TRBJ1-2; 9 bases map to TRBD1. CDR1 and CDR2 from the germline V gene are SGHDT and YYEEEE. The CDR3 is 13 amino acids. The trim removed 4 bases at V and 5 bases at J, leaving 3 bases unmatched. CDR3 residues: CASSPGQGYGYTF. The CDR3 DNA reads TGTGCCAGCAGCCCGGGACAGGGTTATGGCTACACCTTC.

This clone was seen only a few times. CDR3 nucleotide sequence: TGTGCCAGCAGCTCAAGACCGCGCGATGGCGGGGGGGCCTCTAACGAGCAGTACGTC. This encodes CASSSRPRDGGGASNEQYV. The chain joins TRBV14 to TRBJ2-7; 9 bases match TRBD2. Losses at the gene ends were 5 bases for V and 5 bases for J; bases not matched to a gene: 22. CDR1 and CDR2 (germline): SGHDN, FVKESK. The CDR3 runs 19 residues.

V and J are TRBV11-2 and TRBJ2-2; TRBD2 matches 8 bases. With 0 bases clipped from V and 5 bases from J, the junction kept 2 bases outside the gene matches. The germline V gene has CDR1 SGHAT and CDR2 FQNNGV. The CDR3 consists of 15 residues. This CDR3 reads CASSLDGTRTGELFF. CDR3 coding DNA: TGTGCCAGCAGCTTAGACGGGACTAGGACCGGGGAGCTGTTTTTT.

The chain links TRBV5-4 to TRBJ2-5; 9 bases align to TRBD1. This CDR3 comprises 15 residues. V trimming: 3 bases; J trimming: 1 base; junction bases outside the gene matches: 4. Germline V gives CDR1 SGHNT, CDR2 YYREEE (reference sequence). The DNA for the CDR3 is TGTGCCAGCAGCTGGGGACAGGGCCCCCAAGAGACCCAGTACTTC. It yields the protein CASSWGQGPQETQYF.

V gene TRBV19 combines with J gene TRBJ1-2; D is undetermined. The CDR3 runs 13 residues. Between the trimmed V and J ends, which lost 1 base and 8 bases, there was a span of 11 bases. Looked up from germline, CDR1 is LNHDA and CDR2 is SQIVND (reference sequence). This CDR3 is CASSIGAGSGYTF. CDR3 DNA sequence: TGTGCCAGTAGTATAGGGGCAGGATCCGGCTACACCTTC.

The chain recombines TRBV19 with TRBJ2-7, with 9 bases identical to TRBD2. This CDR3 contains 18 residues. Germline assignment: CDR1 LNHDA and CDR2 SQIVND (reference sequence). The V gene end was trimmed by 9 bases and the J gene end by 0 bases; junction bases not matched to a gene: 18. CDR3 sequence reads: CASPAGGQDWRSSYEQYF. The CDR3 DNA is TGTGCCAGCCCGGCGGGGGGGCAGGATTGGAGAAGCTCCTACGAGCAGTACTTC.

The CDR3 region has the DNA TGCGCCAGCAGCTTGGCCCCGGGACAGGGTGGCACTGAAGCTTTCTTT. It codes for CASSLAPGQGGTEAFF. The rearrangement joins TRBV5-1 to TRBJ1-1; 9 bases are shared with TRBD1. CDR1 and CDR2 (germline): SGHRS, YFSETQ. The CDR3 contains 16 residues. V shed 0 bases, J shed 4 bases, and the junction held 7 bases outside the gene matches.

The J gene is TRBJ2-7, the V gene TRBV7-2; possible D gene TRBD1, 6 bases. The CDR3 has 14 amino acids. Germline V gene sequence: CDR1 SGHTA, CDR2 FQGNSA. Trimming left V 3 bases short and J 6 bases short, with 15 bases between. CDR3 protein: CASSFSLQGPEQYV. In nucleotides, the CDR3 is TGTGCCAGCAGCTTTAGTTTACAGGGACCCGAGCAGTACGTC.

The rearrangement links TRBV7-6 to TRBJ1-6, with D tentatively TRBD1 (6 bases). V dropped 5 bases and J dropped 3 bases, with 14 bases sitting between them. Per the germline V gene, CDR1 is SGHVS and CDR2 is FNYEAQ. This CDR3 has 16 residues. This CDR3 reads CASSLQGQDYNSPLHF. CDR3 coding DNA: TGTGCCAGCAGCCTACAGGGACAAGACTATAATTCACCCCTCCACTTT.

This clone appeared a single time. This chain's CDR3 is CASSSGDRDSERIYGYTF. The CDR3 DNA is TGTGCCAGCAGCTCGGGAGACCGGGACAGCGAACGCATCTATGGCTACACCTTC. The chain links TRBV11-2 to TRBJ1-2, with TRBD1 matching over 7 bases. This CDR3 contains 18 residues. In germline, CDR1 is SGHAT, CDR2 FQNNGV. V dropped 4 bases and J dropped 4; count of bases not matched to a gene: 18.

This clone was detected once. V usage is TRBV12-1 and J usage is TRBJ2-2; the D call of TRBD2 is as the table states it, not checked on the DNA. TRBV12-1 is noted as a pseudogene. This CDR3 is 16 amino acids long. In DNA form, the CDR3 reads TGTGCCAGCAGCGCCCTCCCTGGGGGGGCCAACGGGGAGCTGTTTTTT. It is translated as CASSALPGGANGELFF.